These 27 T cell receptor beta chains came from one sample sequenced in a study of cytomegalovirus exposure and HLA in healthy donors. Primers for the PCR totalled 60 Vbeta and 13 Jbeta. Using immunoSEQ multiplex PCR, the repertoire was profiled, and TCRdb retains in-frame clones only, with some absent. The profile shows fewer than 250,000 clones, roughly 87% of them singletons. Sequencing was carried out using PBMCs. Receptors were obtained from a man in his forties in good health and CMV-seropositive.

The genes are TRBV12-5 and TRBJ2-5; 7 bases line up with TRBD1. With 5 bases clipped from V and 5 bases from J, the junction kept 8 bases outside the gene matches. The CDR3 sequence is 14 residues long. Germline CDR1 reads LGHNT; CDR2 reads FRNRAP. The CDR3 region is CASGHDREVETQYF. The CDR3 bases are TGTGCTAGTGGTCACGACAGGGAAGTGGAGACCCAGTACTTC.

This sequence joins TRBV7-2 and TRBJ2-1, with 14 bases lining up with TRBD2. The CDR3 is made up of 19 amino acids. The germline CDR1 and CDR2 sequences are SGHTA and FQGNSA. Trimming removed 3 bases from V and 6 bases from J; junction bases left unmatched: 13. DNA for the CDR3: TGTGCCAGCAGCTTTACCGGGACTAGCGGGAGCAAGGGGTTCAATGAGCAGTTCTTC. It specifies CASSFTGTSGSKGFNEQFF.

In this sample, this clone turned up a few times. The V gene is TRBV5-4, the J gene TRBJ1-1; TRBD1 matches at 7 bases. The CDR3 runs to 15 residues. With 4 bases clipped from V and 0 bases from J, the junction kept 6 bases outside the gene matches. The germline V gene has CDR1 SGHNT and CDR2 YYREEE (reference sequence). The DNA for the CDR3 is TGTGCCAGCAGCCCGCCGGACAGGCTGAACACTGAAGCTTTCTTT. This gives the protein CASSPPDRLNTEAFF.

The table lists this clone with a count of one. The chain is built from TRBV9 and TRBJ2-6; TRBD2 is a possible D gene (6 bases). CDR1 and CDR2 (germline): SGDLS, YYNGEE. Trimming took off 4 bases at V and 0 bases at J, with 14 bases between the two ends. The CDR3 is made up of 17 amino acids. The CDR3 nucleotides are TGTGCCAGCAGCTCCGGAGGGGTCAGCTCTGGGGCCAACGTCCTGACTTTC. Amino acids: CASSSGGVSSGANVLTF.

V usage is TRBV4-2 and J usage is TRBJ2-2; tentatively, D is TRBD1 (6 bases). In germline, CDR1 is LGHNA, CDR2 YNFKEQ. The CDR3 has 15 residues. The V end was cut by 6 bases, the J end by 3 bases, with 14 bases between. CDR3 in DNA: TGTGCCAGCAGACATGGGGGCTCTGACACCGGGGAGCTGTTTTTT. It translates to CASRHGGSDTGELFF.

The J gene is TRBJ1-2, the V gene TRBV27; the D is unclear. Germline lookup yields CDR1 MNHEY and CDR2 SMNVEV (reference sequence). This CDR3 is 13 amino acids long. Trimming stripped 5 bases from V and 1 base from J, with 8 bases between. Here the CDR3 DNA reads TGTGCCAGCAGTCCCGGGGTTAACTATGGCTACACCTTC. It is translated as CASSPGVNYGYTF.

This chain joins TRBV5-1 and TRBJ2-1; possibly TRBD2 for D (6 bases). CDR3 length equals 17 residues. The germline gives CDR1 SGHRS, CDR2 YFSETQ. V lost 4 bases and J 3 bases, leaving 20 bases between the germline ends. The CDR3: CASSVLPRRAGYNEQFF. CDR3 sequence (DNA): TGCGCCAGCAGCGTACTTCCAAGGAGGGCGGGCTACAATGAGCAGTTCTTC.

This clone has only a few counts. This chain joins TRBV25-1 and TRBJ2-2; 8 bases fit TRBD1. The junction had 5 bases not matched to a gene; V was cut back by 4 bases and J by 1 base. CDR1 is MGHDK and CDR2 is SYGVNS in the germline V gene. The CDR3 totals 16 residues. CDR3 loop: CASSGRQGKNTGELFF. The DNA for the CDR3 is TGTGCCAGCAGTGGACGACAGGGGAAGAACACCGGGGAGCTGTTTTTT.

The rearrangement uses TRBV20-1 and TRBJ1-1; D is ambiguous. Trimming removed 7 bases from V and 1 base from J, with 7 bases in between. The germline V gene encodes CDR1 DFQATT and CDR2 SNEGSKA (reference sequence). This CDR3 has 11 amino acids. DNA of the CDR3: TGCAGTGGTAACTCGAACACTGAAGCTTTCTTT. It translates to CSGNSNTEAFF.

This clone has a single count. In DNA form, the CDR3 reads TGTGCCAGCAGTATCAGCGGGAGCTCCTACAATGAGCAGTTCTTC. Translating gives CASSISGSSYNEQFF. This chain uses TRBV27 with TRBJ2-1; 8 bases map to TRBD2. The CDR3 covers 15 residues. The germline V gene encodes CDR1 MNHEY and CDR2 SMNVEV (reference sequence). The junction had 3 bases not matched to a gene; V was cut back by 5 bases and J by 0 bases.

This clone was seen a few times. J is TRBJ1-1 and V is TRBV2; D is ambiguous. The CDR3 is 17 residues long. Germline CDR1 is SNHLY and CDR2 is FYNNEI. V dropped 4 bases and J dropped 4 bases, with 22 bases sitting between them. In DNA form, the CDR3 reads TGTGCCAGCAGTGCTATCGGACTGACAAAGGAGACCACTGAAGCTTTCTTT. Protein sequence: CASSAIGLTKETTEAFF.

The rearrangement uses TRBV11-2 and TRBJ1-2; 7 bases map to TRBD1. The germline V gene encodes CDR1 SGHAT and CDR2 FQNNGV. The CDR3 length is 13 residues. V lost 8 bases, J lost 2 bases, and 5 bases stayed unmatched. The CDR3 reads CASGDRDNYGYTF. The DNA for the CDR3 is TGTGCCAGCGGCGACAGGGACAACTATGGCTACACCTTC.

The V call is TRBV6-5, the J call TRBJ1-2; D ambiguous. With 8 bases removed from V and 8 bases from J, the gap between germline ends came to 18 bases. CDR3 length equals 13 residues. From germline, CDR1 is MNHEY and CDR2 SVGAGI. The CDR3 DNA reads TGTGCCAGCTCCGCGGCCTTCCAGCAAGGCTACACCTTC. It yields the protein CASSAAFQQGYTF.

The chain uses TRBV29-1 and TRBJ1-2; tentatively, D is TRBD1 (6 bases). CDR1 and CDR2 from the germline V gene are SQVTM and ANQGSEA. V was clipped by 6 bases and J by 7 bases, with 18 bases between them. The CDR3 length is 13 residues. The CDR3 loop is CSVTPGQAFGYTF. CDR3 in DNA: TGCAGCGTCACCCCGGGACAAGCATTTGGCTACACCTTC.

This chain uses TRBV4-2 with TRBJ2-1; 11 positions agree with TRBD2. CDR1 is LGHNA, CDR2 YNFKEQ, per germline. The CDR3 sequence is 15 residues long. With V trimmed by 3 bases and J by 8 bases, 6 bases remained unmatched. CDR3 protein: CASSHTSGSKDEQFF. CDR3 sequence (DNA): TGTGCCAGCAGCCATACTAGCGGGAGTAAAGATGAGCAGTTCTTC.

The V call is TRBV5-1, the J call TRBJ2-5, with 12 positions matching TRBD2. The CDR3 spans 17 residues. Germline CDR1 SGHRS, CDR2 YFSETQ. After removal of 2 bases from V and 2 bases from J, the junction contained 7 bases not matched to a gene. CDR3 protein: CASSFLQTSGGQETQYF. In nucleotides, the CDR3 is TGCGCCAGCAGCTTCCTACAGACTAGCGGGGGTCAAGAGACCCAGTACTTC.

V and J are TRBV2 and TRBJ2-7; TRBD2 aligns across 13 bases. This CDR3 spans 14 amino acids. The V segment lost 6 bases and the J segment 8 bases; nucleotides outside the gene matches: 7. Germline V gives CDR1 SNHLY, CDR2 FYNNEI. In DNA, the CDR3 is TGTGCCAGCAGCGACGGACTAGCGGGAGTTCAGCAGTACTTC. Residues: CASSDGLAGVQQYF.

This clone showed up just a few times. This chain uses TRBV18 with TRBJ1-1; 7 nucleotides align to TRBD1. Trimming at V came to 6 bases and at J to 1 base, leaving 8 bases not matched to a gene. Germline V gene data show CDR1 as KGHSH and CDR2 as LQKENI. The CDR3 spans 15 residues. CDR3 loop: CASSRGLDRNTEAFF. In DNA form, the CDR3 reads TGTGCCAGCTCGAGGGGGCTGGATCGGAACACTGAAGCTTTCTTT.

In regard to this clone: The sample contains more than one DNA sequence encoding this CDR3. The chain combines TRBV6-5 with TRBJ1-1, with 7 bases matching TRBD1. The CDR3 sequence is 15 residues long. Germline loops: CDR1 MNHEY, CDR2 SVGAGI. Unmatched junction bases numbered 3, after V lost 0 bases and J lost 2 bases. The CDR3 loop is CASSYSRQGNTEAFF. CDR3 DNA sequence: TGTGCCAGCAGTTACTCGAGACAGGGAAACACTGAAGCTTTCTTT.

This clone was found a few times. V gene TRBV19 combines with J gene TRBJ1-1, with a possible D match to TRBD1 (5 bases). The CDR3 consists of 12 residues. CDR1 is LNHDA and CDR2 is SQIVND in the germline V gene (reference sequence). V lost 3 bases and J lost 12, with 14 bases in between. The CDR3 DNA reads TGTGCCAGTAGTATGGGGGGTCCGTCGACTTTCTTT. It encodes CASSMGGPSTFF.

The chain has TRBV5-1 and TRBJ1-4, with 8 bases aligning to TRBD1. The CDR3 has 16 residues. The V gene end was trimmed by 4 bases and the J gene end by 3 bases; junction bases not matched to a gene: 8. Germline lookup yields CDR1 SGHRS and CDR2 YFSETQ. CDR3 in DNA: TGCGCCAGCAGCCCCGTACCGGGACAGGCTAATGAAAAACTGTTTTTT. Translation gives CASSPVPGQANEKLFF.

The rearrangement uses TRBV19 and TRBJ1-3; TRBD1 is a possible D gene (5 bases). Germline values: CDR1 LNHDA, CDR2 SQIVND (reference sequence). This CDR3 has 16 residues. Deletions cut 3 bases from V and 0 bases from J, with 12 bases between. CDR3 sequence reads: CASSMTAVRSGNTIYF. CDR3 coding DNA: TGTGCCAGTAGTATGACAGCAGTGCGCTCTGGAAACACCATATATTTT.

This chain connects TRBV27 to TRBJ2-1; the D is unclear. This CDR3 is built from 15 residues. Deletions cut 3 bases from V and 0 bases from J, with 9 bases between. The germline V gene has CDR1 MNHEY and CDR2 SMNVEV (reference sequence). As DNA, the CDR3 is TGTGCCAGCAGTTTGGGCAGGCTCTCCTACAATGAGCAGTTCTTC. It specifies CASSLGRLSYNEQFF.

The rearrangement joins TRBV30 to TRBJ1-1; 8 nucleotides match TRBD1. Germline assignment: CDR1 GTSNPN and CDR2 SVGIG (reference sequence). V gave up 5 bases and J gave up 1 base; unmatched junction bases: 3. There are 13 residues in the CDR3. CDR3 nucleotides: TGTGCCTGGCGGACAGGGCCGAACACTGAAGCTTTCTTT. This encodes CAWRTGPNTEAFF.

The chain joins TRBV4-2 to TRBJ1-2, with D perhaps matching TRBD1 (5 bases). Germline CDR1 is LGHNA and CDR2 is YNFKEQ. The CDR3 loop spans 17 amino acids. Trimming left V 6 bases short and J 8 bases short, with 28 bases between. Here the CDR3 reads CASSQEGRTEGRGGYTF. The CDR3 DNA reads as TGTGCCAGCAGTCAGGAGGGGCGTACTGAGGGGCGCGGAGGCTACACCTTC.

The V gene is TRBV28, the J gene TRBJ2-3; tentative D call: TRBD1 (6 bases). The germline gives CDR1 MDHEN, CDR2 SYDVKM. This CDR3 region has 14 residues. Trimming took 5 bases from V and 10 from J, leaving 19 bases between them. CDR3 nucleotides: TGTGCCAGCAGTCCGGAGACAGGCCCGAGGGCGCAGTATTTT. Translated: CASSPETGPRAQYF.

The rearrangement uses TRBV6-1 and TRBJ2-1; D is perhaps TRBD2 (6 bases). CDR1 MNHNS and CDR2 SASEGT come from the germline V gene. The CDR3 is 14 amino acids. Trimming shortened V by 6 bases and J by 10 bases, and 19 bases separated the two germline ends. The CDR3 protein is CASRSPREPLEQFF. The CDR3 DNA is TGTGCCAGCAGGTCCCCCCGGGAGCCCCTGGAGCAGTTCTTC.